These 15 T cell receptor beta chains share one sample of origin, sequenced in a study of Tregs in tolerant kidney transplant recipients (dated by TCRdb to between 2019 and 2020). The library was built by means of the immunoSEQ multiplex PCR assay. TCRdb's version of the immuneACCESS table is confined to in-frame rearrangements and falls short of the full clone set. An unresolved V gene accounts for under half of the shortfall where checked; the remainder is of unknown origin. The sample's table covers 45,000 to 55,000 clones. The ten largest clonotypes hold roughly 0.93% of the sample. The meaning of the sample's time point label: blood sample drawn before combined kidney and bone marrow transplant. Sequences were derived from CD4+ T cells from blood, sampled before the transplant. The receptors were sampled from a human donor who received a combined kidney and bone marrow transplant.

A remark on this clone: From the germline J gene comes the end of the CDR3, since the read stops 3 residues before it. The V call is TRBV5-1, the J call TRBJ1-4, with TRBD1 matching 8 bases. Germline loops: CDR1 SGHRS, CDR2 YFSETQ. J was trimmed by 0 bases and V by 4 bases; bases with no gene match: 5. CDR3 length: 16 residues. CDR3 DNA (partial): TGCGCCAGCAGCACAGGGGGTATTGCAACTAATGAAAAA. This translates into CASSTGGIATNEK. The entire CDR3 protein reads CASSTGGIATNEKLFF.

A remark on this clone: Read coverage stops 3 residues before the CDR3 terminus; the germline J gene supplies the remainder. The V and J genes are TRBV10-3 and TRBJ2-2; D is unclear. Trimming cost V 0 bases and J 3 bases, with 5 bases left between them. CDR1 and CDR2 from the germline V gene are ENHRY and SYGVKD. The CDR3 runs 14 residues. The CDR3 sequence: CAISESFDTGELFF. CDR3 DNA (partial): TGTGCCATCAGTGAGTCCTTTGACACCGGGGAG.

A remark on this clone: A junction end diverges from the germline sequence, so it may reflect a read error. Sequencing ends 3 residues short of the CDR3 end; the germline J gene provides the rest. The rearrangement links TRBV7-9 to TRBJ2-3; 8 bases match TRBD2. The CDR3 extends over 14 amino acids. CDR1 and CDR2 from the germline V gene are SEHNR and FQNEAQ (reference sequence). CDR3 residues: CASSMGLGTGTQYF. CDR3 bases read: TGTGCCAGCAGCATGGGACTAGGCACAGGTACG. The variable domain in full, completed from reference TRBV7-9 and TRBJ2-3, reads DTGVSQNPRHKITKRGQNVTFRCDPISEHNRLYWYRQTLGQGPEFLTYFQNEAQLEKSRLLSDRFSAERPKGSFSTLEIQRTEQGDSAMYLCASSMGLGTGTQYFGPGTRLTVL.

About this clone: The read ends 3 residues before the CDR3 terminus; that terminus is restored from the germline J gene. V is TRBV20-1 and J is TRBJ2-3, with TRBD2 identical over 16 bases. The V gene's germline CDR1 is DFQATT and CDR2 SNEGSKA (reference sequence). The CDR3 is 19 residues long. The V gene end was trimmed by 3 bases and the J gene end by 5 bases; junction bases not matched to a gene: 14. Here the CDR3 reads CSASSLAGLAGGPVDTQYF. Incomplete CDR3 DNA: TGCAGTGCTAGCTCACTCGCGGGACTAGCGGGAGGGCCGGTAGATACG.

The sequenced CDR3 bases are TGTGCCAGCAGCTTAGTCAGCAGGGTGAACGAG. It translates to CASSLVSRVNE. The whole CDR3 sequence reads CASSLVSRVNEQYF. This rearrangement joins TRBV11-2 to TRBJ2-7, with a weak D call TRBD1 (5 bases). Read coverage stops 3 residues before the CDR3 terminus; the germline J gene supplies the remainder. The germline V and J ends were trimmed by 1 base and 5 bases, with 12 bases remaining between them. The germline CDR1 and CDR2 sequences are SGHAT and FQNNGV. The CDR3 loop spans 14 amino acids.

As to this clone: Coverage ceases 3 residues before the CDR3 finishes, and the germline J gene fills in the end. The chain recombines TRBV18 with TRBJ2-1; TRBD2 matches at 8 bases. The CDR3 totals 15 residues. Losses at the gene ends were 4 bases for V and 5 bases for J; bases not matched to a gene: 7. Germline CDR1 and CDR2: KGHSH and LQKENI. The CDR3 here is CASSRGLVDNNEQFF. Incomplete CDR3 DNA: TGTGCCAGCTCACGGGGACTAGTGGATAACAATGAG.

As concerns this clone: The sequenced fragment ends 3 residues before the CDR3 boundary, so the rest is inferred from the germline J gene. The rearrangement joins TRBV10-3 to TRBJ2-7; D unclear. Per the germline V gene, CDR1 is ENHRY and CDR2 is SYGVKD. V lost 0 bases and J lost 5, with 11 bases in between. The CDR3 extends over 14 amino acids. The sequenced CDR3 bases are TGTGCCATCAGTGAGTCGTCGGGTTCGGACGAG. The encoded protein is CAISESSGSDE. The full CDR3 is CAISESSGSDEQYF.

About this clone: The observed sequence ends 3 residues before the CDR3 terminus, with the missing tail filled in from the germline J gene. The gene calls are TRBV6-4 and TRBJ2-1; TRBD2 aligns across 14 bases. Germline assignment: CDR1 MRHNA and CDR2 SNTAGT. The CDR3 totals 17 residues. V lost 2 bases and J lost 4; bases outside the gene matches: 4. Partial CDR3 DNA: TGTGCCAGCAGTGACCGGACTAGCGGGAGGAAATACAATGAG. It specifies CASSDRTSGRKYNE. In full, the CDR3 is CASSDRTSGRKYNEQFF.

Turning to this clone: With the read ending 3 residues before the CDR3 end, the germline J gene is used to fill in that end. The chain joins TRBV7-6 to TRBJ2-2; D is possibly TRBD2 (6 bases). Deletions cut 6 bases from V and 1 base from J, with 15 bases between. Germline-derived CDR1 and CDR2 are SGHVS and FNYEAQ. This CDR3 is built from 16 residues. The CDR3 loop is CASSSLSGKNTGELFF. The sequenced CDR3 bases are TGTGCCAGCAGTTCCCTTAGCGGCAAGAACACCGGGGAG.

Turning to this clone: The read is 3 residues too short to cover the CDR3 end, so that end is filled in from the germline J gene. The chain couples TRBV7-9 to TRBJ1-4; TRBD1 is a possible D gene (5 bases). V lost 4 bases and J 5 bases, leaving 5 bases between the germline ends. This CDR3 comprises 12 residues. The germline V gene encodes CDR1 SEHNR and CDR2 FQNEAQ (reference sequence). The CDR3 protein is CASSYRNEKLFF. Incomplete CDR3 DNA: TGTGCCAGCAGCTACAGGAATGAAAAA.

On this clone itself: With the read ending 3 residues before the CDR3 end, the germline J gene is used to fill in that end. The rearrangement uses TRBV2 and TRBJ2-2; 8 bases fit TRBD2. The CDR3 runs to 16 residues. Germline CDR1 and CDR2: SNHLY and FYNNEI. V lost 7 bases to trimming and J lost 4 bases; unmatched junction nucleotides: 11. The CDR3 bases that were read are TGTGCCAGCAAGTTCAGCGGGAGAGTGGGCACCGGGGAG. It is translated as CASKFSGRVGTGE. The full CDR3 protein is CASKFSGRVGTGELFF.

As for this clone: From the germline J gene comes the end of the CDR3, since the read stops 3 residues before it. The V gene is TRBV5-1, the J gene TRBJ1-1, with a weak D call TRBD1 (5 bases). Trimming cost V 4 bases and J 3 bases, with 10 bases left between them. CDR1 and CDR2 from the germline V gene are SGHRS and YFSETQ. The length of the CDR3 is 13 residues. CDR3 amino acids: CASSATVDTEAFF. The part of the CDR3 DNA that was read is TGCGCCAGCAGCGCGACAGTAGACACTGAA.

A note on this clone: The read halts 3 residues ahead of the CDR3 end, with the missing end drawn from the germline J gene. The chain is built from TRBV6-1 and TRBJ2-3, with TRBD2 matching over 11 bases. CDR3 size: 16 residues. V was clipped by 1 base and J by 5 bases; unmatched bases: 5. Germline V gene lookup returns CDR1 MNHNS and CDR2 SASEGT. This CDR3 is CASSEGIAGGIDTQYF. Incomplete CDR3 DNA: TGTGCCAGCAGTGAAGGGATAGCGGGAGGGATAGATACG.

As for this clone: The read ends 3 residues early relative to the CDR3; the germline J gene fills the gap. V usage is TRBV2 and J usage is TRBJ2-7; 9 nucleotides match TRBD2. Trimming cost V 6 bases and J 3 bases; bases outside gene matches: 9. Germline CDR1 SNHLY, CDR2 FYNNEI. The CDR3 runs to 15 residues. The covered CDR3 bases are TGTGCCAGCAGCTCCTATCTAGCGGGAAACTACGAG. Encoded protein: CASSSYLAGNYE. In full, the CDR3 is CASSSYLAGNYEQYF.

Worth noting for this clone: The read falls 3 residues short of the CDR3 end, and the missing part is taken from the germline J gene. The V gene is TRBV19, the J gene TRBJ2-7; the match to TRBD1 covers 8 bases. Germline-derived CDR1 and CDR2 are LNHDA and SQIVND (reference sequence). This CDR3 has 14 amino acids. V trimming: 5 bases; J trimming: 6 bases; junction bases outside the gene matches: 9. CDR3 amino acids: CASSSRGPIREQYF. The DNA read from the CDR3 is TGTGCCAGTAGTTCCAGGGGGCCCATTCGCGAG.